This T cell receptor (beta chain) was sequenced during a study of cytomegalovirus exposure and HLA in healthy donors (dated by TCRdb to 2015 to 2018). Notes on the research overall: In an earlier analysis of under 600 of the donors, approximately 300 Gb of sequence data and 100 million or so unique TCR beta sequences from about 179 million T cells were reported. About 280 gigabases of sequencing data and around 85 million unique TCR sequences made up an early release that covered fewer than 650 HLA-typed donors. Among the approximately 400 genotyped donors, approximately 77% belonged to the genetic ancestry cluster associated with self-reported Caucasian donors. The study was designed to test whether signatures of past pathogen exposure could be identified by cataloging public T cell receptors. The study profiled the T cell repertoires of 666 subjects by immunosequencing and related them to cytomegalovirus serostatus. Besides the first cohort of roughly 640 subjects, a separate validation cohort made up of around 120 different subjects was used. High-throughput TCR immunosequencing, statistical association of individual TCRs with disease status, and machine learning were combined to predict cytomegalovirus infection status. In a later analysis, previously published TCR beta repertoires from 550 to 700 donors were re-analyzed and high-resolution HLA genotyping was added so that TCR occurrence patterns could be studied. In the later analysis, no new phenotypic data were used to find candidate immune exposures; instead, reliance was placed on TCR beta sequences and their occurrence across donors. An earlier analysis of 587 of the donors used high-throughput TCR beta sequencing to judge whether each TCR beta V gene segment behaved as functional or pseudogenic. Donor age, sex, ethnicity and CMV serostatus were compiled together with the repertoire data. A later genetic analysis used genome-wide SNP genotypes for about 60% of the 666 donors, treating that subset as a discovery cohort. Every discovery cohort repertoire had been produced on one sequencing platform. Both class I and class II loci were covered by HLA typing, at four-digit resolution. The number of donors typed differed by locus, with 629-630 for A, B, C, DRB1 and DQB1, roughly 520 for DQA1, some 570 for DPA1, and roughly 450 for DPB1. Roughly five DR-DQ haplotypes were handled as single units for association and clustering because linkage in the cohort was strong. Across around 400 genotyped donors of the cohort, an average of 235,054 unique TCR beta nucleotide sequences per donor were sequenced, and 15% to 20% of those sequences were non-productive. Overall study outcomes, separate from this receptor: For the cohort, immune exposure information was limited to CMV serostatus. Linkage disequilibrium might explain the correlated functional status among segregating V segments, but an unknown experimental factor could not be ruled out. In vitro tests confirmed that a few of the cytomegalovirus-associated TCR beta chains recognize cytomegalovirus antigens. Presence/absence analyses assumed roughly uniform sequencing depth across donors, an assumption that may not hold. According to the authors, the approach could potentially be generalized to other disease states and immunological phenotypes. According to a later analysis, parvovirus B19, influenza, CMV and Epstein-Barr virus appeared linked to several top co-occurrence clusters. A later analysis found that HLA-associated TCR beta chains were more clonally expanded and had lower generation probabilities than equally common non-associated chains. In both the original and validation cohorts, the classifier was reported to diagnose cytomegalovirus status with high specificity and sensitivity. Most TCR sequences were seen in very few donors, while some public TCRs were found in many individuals. Some IMGT-functional V segments, including TRBV6-2 and TRBV6-3, could not be told apart with the 87-base-pair reads, so those segments were excluded. A further reported finding was that TCR beta sequences accurately predicted the HLA-A and HLA-B alleles for most subjects in the first cohort. Specific HLA alleles were associated with 15,000 to 20,000 TCR beta sequences at a false discovery rate of 0.05 in a later analysis. When HLA alleles, especially DR and DQ, strongly co-occurred, TCR associations were difficult to assign to individual alleles. In an earlier analysis of more than 450 of the donors, most TCR beta V segments were observed in productive rearrangements about 87% or about 30% of the time, broadly matching IMGT annotations. Compared with the roughly 720-donor mean, donors in an Asian-associated ancestry cluster had fewer N-insertions in productive TCRs, according to a later genetic analysis. The earlier analysis of a few hundred of the donors excluded over 15 rarely observed V segments, including chromosome 9 orphons, because counts were too low. In a later genetic analysis, a missense DCLRE1C variant was associated with V-gene and J-gene trimming of TCR beta chains, and the association was replicated in an independent cohort. Most CMV-associated TCR beta chains appeared to be HLA-restricted in a later analysis, and the HLA associations seemed to be driven largely by CMV exposure. Only TCR beta chains were sequenced in this cohort, and the absence of alpha or paired-chain data limited detectable features. A cluster of highly shared sequence variants was judged likely to be a technical artifact of the sequencing pipeline. A later analysis found that TCR association rates varied across HLA loci, with DRB1 alleles showing the most associated TCRs and HLA-C alleles the fewest. Because HLA typing was missing for some donors at each locus, association tests included only the typed subset. The study gave a list of some 150 TCR beta chains associated with cytomegalovirus.

In total, roughly 670 healthy bone marrow donors made up the cohort. At the time of sampling, every cohort member was nominally healthy, though immune exposures that went unrecorded were likely present. The donor tested CMV seropositive, placing the donor among the 289 seropositive members of the cohort. A peripheral blood sample was collected from each donor, and TCR beta sequencing was performed on peripheral blood mononuclear cells. Genomic DNA extraction from the blood cell samples was performed with the Qiagen DNeasy Blood Extraction Kit. From the germline V gene, CDR1 is SNHLY and CDR2 is FYNNEI. Here V drops 10 bases and J drops 4 bases, and the junction holds 11 bases not matched to any gene. The CDR3 runs 15 residues from the cysteine to the phenylalanine. The entry retains the CDR3 DNA only, 45 bases that are in frame from base 1. In the case of this clone: Its antigen remains unidentified. Base qualities are missing; no much larger clone stands one base away.

The library came from the immunoSEQ multiplex PCR assay. The multiplex PCR relied on a mix of 60 forward primers for TCR Vbeta segments and 13 reverse primers for TCR Jbeta segments. A multiplex PCR assay on genomic DNA amplified the CDR3 region of rearranged TCR beta genes. On the Illumina HiSeq System, the amplified TCR beta libraries were sequenced as 87-base-pair reads. In the authors' own workflow: A later analysis counted tens of millions of unique TCR beta chains across the roughly 700 repertoires, and 9.5 million to 11 million of these chains were shared by at least two donors. To remove PCR and sequencing errors, raw reads were error-corrected and collapsed into unique sequences using a nearest-neighbor algorithm that merged closely related sequences. To assign V, D and J gene segments, CDR3 sequences were aligned to IMGT reference sequences. For a sequence to be retained, a match of at least six nucleotides to both a V gene segment and a J gene segment was required. A rearrangement was called productive if the CDR3 had no stop codons and remained in frame with V and J, and every other rearrangement was called non-productive. Following IMGT convention, CDR3 was defined as the stretch from the second conserved V-encoded cysteine to the conserved J-encoded phenylalanine. In an earlier analysis of around 570 of the donors, sequences lacking an unambiguous match to a single V gene segment were excluded. In an earlier analysis of approximately 500 of the donors, a V segment was called functional when productive rearrangements were above 56.7%, and segregating when the standard deviation between donors exceeded 5%. A statistical classification framework was built for diagnosing cytomegalovirus status from the catalog of TCR beta chain sequences. In a later analysis, V and J genes were assigned by comparing TCR nucleotide sequences against IMGT/GENE-DB human TR gene sequences. In a later analysis, CDR3 sequences and most-parsimonious VDJ recombination scenarios were assigned using the TCRdist pipeline. In a later analysis, each TCR beta chain was defined by its CDR3 amino acid sequence together with its V-gene family, and reads lacking a unique V-gene family were excluded. A later analysis removed 550 to 700 highly shared, low-generation-probability nucleotide sequences to deal with suspected cross-contamination and a sequencing artifact. In a later analysis, a clonal expansion index was calculated for each public chain from normalized within-repertoire ranks of inferred template counts. Generation probabilities in a later analysis came from a VDJ recombination model fitted to out-of-frame rearrangements, and those results were checked against IGoR. Hypergeometric tests were used in a later analysis to score TCR-TCR, TCR-HLA and TCR-CMV co-occurrence, with a repertoire-size bias correction applied to the TCR pairs. To estimate false discovery rates, a later analysis permuted the HLA or CMV assignments 20 times. In a later analysis, co-occurring TCRs were grouped using DBSCAN, and TCRdist sequence similarity was added for clustering within HLA-allele-positive subsets. Co-occurrence clustering excluded repertoires with fewer than 30,000 or more than 120,000 public chains, plus five with anomalous nucleotide sharing. Drawn from immuneACCESS, this table holds only the in-frame rearrangements with V and J called that TCRdb kept. Clones are partly lost; checked studies trace under half to an unresolved V gene and leave the rest unexplained. Clone size and V and J calls were adopted from that table, with D and trimming inferred from the DNA. The sample contains tens of thousands of clones, approximately 69% of them found a single time. The top ten constitute approximately 5.8% of the sample.

The sequence was obtained from a boy younger than 18 in good health and CMV-seropositive. The chain employs TRBV2 and TRBJ2-3; 10 bases in the middle match TRBD1. The specimen sequenced was PBMCs. The CDR3 loop reads CATFTGTGEADTQYF. At the DNA level, the sequence is TGTGCCACCTTTACCGGGACAGGGGAGGCAGATACGCAGTATTTT.